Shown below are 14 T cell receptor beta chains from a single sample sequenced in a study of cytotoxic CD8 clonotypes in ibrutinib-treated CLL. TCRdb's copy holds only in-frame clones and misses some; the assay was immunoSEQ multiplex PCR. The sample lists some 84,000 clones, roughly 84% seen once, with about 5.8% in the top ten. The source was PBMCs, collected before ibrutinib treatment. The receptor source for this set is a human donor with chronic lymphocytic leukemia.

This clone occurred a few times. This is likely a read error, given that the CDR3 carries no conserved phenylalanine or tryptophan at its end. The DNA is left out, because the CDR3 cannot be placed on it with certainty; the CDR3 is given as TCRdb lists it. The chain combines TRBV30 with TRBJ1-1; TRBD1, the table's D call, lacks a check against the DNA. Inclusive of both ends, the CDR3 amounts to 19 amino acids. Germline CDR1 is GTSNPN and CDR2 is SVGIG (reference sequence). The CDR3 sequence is CAWSNTGGFVRGQDPISPV.

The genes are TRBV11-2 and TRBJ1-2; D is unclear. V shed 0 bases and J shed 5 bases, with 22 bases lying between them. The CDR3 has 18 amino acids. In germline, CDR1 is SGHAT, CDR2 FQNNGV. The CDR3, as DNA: TGTGCCAGCAGCTTAGACCTCCTTTCTAGCGGGCAGATTTATGGCTACACCTTC. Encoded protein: CASSLDLLSSGQIYGYTF.

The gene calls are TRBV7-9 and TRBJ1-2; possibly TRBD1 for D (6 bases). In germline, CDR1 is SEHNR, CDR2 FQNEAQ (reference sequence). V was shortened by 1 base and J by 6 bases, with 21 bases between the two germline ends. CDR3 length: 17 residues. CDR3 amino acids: CASSLGRGLYGNDGYTF. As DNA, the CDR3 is TGTGCCAGCAGCTTAGGCAGGGGACTATATGGGAATGATGGCTACACCTTC.

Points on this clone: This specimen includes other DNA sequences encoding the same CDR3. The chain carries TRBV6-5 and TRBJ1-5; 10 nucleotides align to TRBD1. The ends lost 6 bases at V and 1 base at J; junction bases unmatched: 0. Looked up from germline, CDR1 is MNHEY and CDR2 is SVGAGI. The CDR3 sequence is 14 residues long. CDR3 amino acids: CASRDRGSNQPQHF. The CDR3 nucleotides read TGTGCCAGCAGGGACAGGGGGAGCAATCAGCCCCAGCATTTT.

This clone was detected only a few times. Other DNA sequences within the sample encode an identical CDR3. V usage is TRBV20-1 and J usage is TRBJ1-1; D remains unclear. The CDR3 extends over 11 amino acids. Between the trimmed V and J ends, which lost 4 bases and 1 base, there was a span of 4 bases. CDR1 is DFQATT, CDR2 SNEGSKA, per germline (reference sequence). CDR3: CSATENTEAFF. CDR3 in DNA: TGCAGTGCTACCGAGAACACTGAAGCTTTCTTT.

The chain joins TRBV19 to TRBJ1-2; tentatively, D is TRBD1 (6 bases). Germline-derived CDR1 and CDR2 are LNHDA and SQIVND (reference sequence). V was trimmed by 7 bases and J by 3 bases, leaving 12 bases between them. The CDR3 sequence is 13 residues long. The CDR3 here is CASKTDRDYGYTF. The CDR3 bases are TGTGCCAGTAAGACGGACAGAGACTATGGCTACACCTTC.

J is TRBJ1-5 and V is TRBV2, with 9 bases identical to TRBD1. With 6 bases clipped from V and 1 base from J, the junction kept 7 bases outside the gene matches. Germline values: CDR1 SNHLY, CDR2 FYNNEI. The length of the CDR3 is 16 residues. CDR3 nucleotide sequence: TGTGCCAGCAGGGGCGGGACAGGGAACAGCAATCAGCCCCAGCATTTT. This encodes CASRGGTGNSNQPQHF. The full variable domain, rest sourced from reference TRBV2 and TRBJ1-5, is EPEVTQTPSHQVTQMGQEVILRCVPISNHLYFYWYRQILGQKVEFLVSFYNNEISEKSEIFDDQFSVERPDGSNFTLKIRSTKLEDSAMYFCASRGGTGNSNQPQHFGDGTRLSIL.

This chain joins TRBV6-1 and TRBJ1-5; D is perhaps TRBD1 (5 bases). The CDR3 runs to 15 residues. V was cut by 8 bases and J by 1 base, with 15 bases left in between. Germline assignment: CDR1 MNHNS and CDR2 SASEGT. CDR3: CASCLGQRSNQPQHF. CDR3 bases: TGTGCCAGCTGCCTGGGGCAACGAAGCAATCAGCCCCAGCATTTT.

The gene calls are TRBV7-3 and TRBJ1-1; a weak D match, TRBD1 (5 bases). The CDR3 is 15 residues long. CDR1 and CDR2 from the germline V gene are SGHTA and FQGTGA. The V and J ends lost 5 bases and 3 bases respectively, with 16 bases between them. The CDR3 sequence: CASSPSGMGDTEAFF. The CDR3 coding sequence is TGTGCCAGCAGCCCCTCAGGGATGGGGGACACTGAAGCTTTCTTT.

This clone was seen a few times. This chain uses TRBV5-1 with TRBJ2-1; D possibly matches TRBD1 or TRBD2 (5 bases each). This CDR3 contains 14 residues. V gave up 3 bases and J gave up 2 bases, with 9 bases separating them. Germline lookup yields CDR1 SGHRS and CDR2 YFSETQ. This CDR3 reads CASSYQGPYNEQFF. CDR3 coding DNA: TGCGCCAGCAGCTATCAGGGACCCTACAATGAGCAGTTCTTC.

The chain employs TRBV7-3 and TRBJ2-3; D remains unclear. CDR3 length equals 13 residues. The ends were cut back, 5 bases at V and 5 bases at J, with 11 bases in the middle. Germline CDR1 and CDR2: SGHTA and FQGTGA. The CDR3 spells CASSPPFGDTQYF. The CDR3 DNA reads TGTGCCAGCAGCCCTCCTTTCGGAGATACGCAGTATTTT.

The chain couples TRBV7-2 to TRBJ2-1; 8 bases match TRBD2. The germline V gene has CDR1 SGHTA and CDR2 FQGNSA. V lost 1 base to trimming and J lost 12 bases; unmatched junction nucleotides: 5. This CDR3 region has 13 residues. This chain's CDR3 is CASSLEARGGQFF. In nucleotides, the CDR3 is TGTGCCAGCAGCTTAGAGGCTCGGGGGGGGCAGTTCTTC.

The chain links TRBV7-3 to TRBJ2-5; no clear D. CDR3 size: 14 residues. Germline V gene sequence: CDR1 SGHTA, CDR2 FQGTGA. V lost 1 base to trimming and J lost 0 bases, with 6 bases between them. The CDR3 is CASSLRADQETQYF. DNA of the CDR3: TGTGCCAGCAGCTTAAGGGCAGACCAAGAGACCCAGTACTTC.

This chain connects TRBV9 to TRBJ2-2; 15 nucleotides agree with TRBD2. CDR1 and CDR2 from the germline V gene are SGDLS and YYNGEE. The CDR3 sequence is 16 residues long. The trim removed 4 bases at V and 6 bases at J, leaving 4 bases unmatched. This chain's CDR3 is CASSPGLAGGSGELFF. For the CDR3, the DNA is TGTGCCAGCAGCCCGGGACTAGCGGGAGGATCCGGGGAGCTGTTTTTT.